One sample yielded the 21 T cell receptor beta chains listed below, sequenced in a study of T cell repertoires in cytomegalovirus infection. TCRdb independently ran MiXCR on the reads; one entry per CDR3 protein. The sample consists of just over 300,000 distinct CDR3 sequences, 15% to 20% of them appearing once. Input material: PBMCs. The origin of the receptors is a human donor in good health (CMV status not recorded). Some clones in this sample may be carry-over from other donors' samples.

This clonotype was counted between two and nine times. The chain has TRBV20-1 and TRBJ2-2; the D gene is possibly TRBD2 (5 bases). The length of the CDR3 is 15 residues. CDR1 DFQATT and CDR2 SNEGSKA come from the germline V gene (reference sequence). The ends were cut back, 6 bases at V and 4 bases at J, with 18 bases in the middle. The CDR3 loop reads CSAKDGESLTGELFF. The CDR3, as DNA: TGCAGTGCAAAGGACGGGGAATCACTCACCGGGGAGCTGTTTTTT.

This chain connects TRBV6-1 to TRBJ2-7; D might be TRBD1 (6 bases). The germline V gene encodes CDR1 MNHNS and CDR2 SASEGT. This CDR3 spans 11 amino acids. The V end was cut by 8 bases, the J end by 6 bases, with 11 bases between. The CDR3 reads CASHRVGEQYF. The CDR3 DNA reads TGTGCCAGCCACAGGGTAGGCGAGCAGTACTTC.

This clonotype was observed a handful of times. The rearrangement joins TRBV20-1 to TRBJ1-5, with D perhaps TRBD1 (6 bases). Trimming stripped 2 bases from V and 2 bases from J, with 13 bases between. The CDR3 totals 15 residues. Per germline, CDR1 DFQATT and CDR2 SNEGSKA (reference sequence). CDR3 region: CSARMGASGNQPQHF. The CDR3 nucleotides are TGCAGTGCTAGAATGGGGGCTTCTGGCAATCAGCCCCAGCATTTT.

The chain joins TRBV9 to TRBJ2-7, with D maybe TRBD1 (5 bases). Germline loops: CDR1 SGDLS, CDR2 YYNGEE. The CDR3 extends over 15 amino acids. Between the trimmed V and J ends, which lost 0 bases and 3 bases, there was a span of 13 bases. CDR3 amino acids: CASSVGDEQDYEQYF. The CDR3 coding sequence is TGTGCCAGCAGCGTAGGGGATGAACAGGACTACGAGCAGTACTTC.

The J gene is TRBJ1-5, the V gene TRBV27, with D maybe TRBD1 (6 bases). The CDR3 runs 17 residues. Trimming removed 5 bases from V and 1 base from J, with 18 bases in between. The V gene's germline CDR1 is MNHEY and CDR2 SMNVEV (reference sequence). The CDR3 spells CASSPRSGVISNQPQHF. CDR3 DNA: TGTGCCAGCAGTCCACGATCAGGGGTCATAAGCAATCAGCCCCAGCATTTT.

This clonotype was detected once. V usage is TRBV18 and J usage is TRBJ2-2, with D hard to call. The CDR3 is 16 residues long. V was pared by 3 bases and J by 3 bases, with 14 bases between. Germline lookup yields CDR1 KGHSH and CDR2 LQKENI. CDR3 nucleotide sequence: TGTGCCAGCTCACCTTTTACACAGACTGACACCGGGGAGCTGTTTTTT. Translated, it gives CASSPFTQTDTGELFF.

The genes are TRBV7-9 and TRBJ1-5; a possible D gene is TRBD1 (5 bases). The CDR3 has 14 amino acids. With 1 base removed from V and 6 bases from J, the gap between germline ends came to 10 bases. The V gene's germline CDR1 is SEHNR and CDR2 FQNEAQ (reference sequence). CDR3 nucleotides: TGTGCCAGCAGCTTAGTGGGGGGTGGTCAGCCCCAGCATTTT. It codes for CASSLVGGGQPQHF.

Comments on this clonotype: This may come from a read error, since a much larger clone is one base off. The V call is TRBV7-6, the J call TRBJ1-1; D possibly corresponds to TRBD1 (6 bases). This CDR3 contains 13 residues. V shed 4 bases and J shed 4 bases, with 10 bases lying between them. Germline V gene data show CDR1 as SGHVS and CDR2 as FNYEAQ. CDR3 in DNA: TGTGCCAGCAGCTCATCCAGGGGCACTGAAGCTTTCTTT. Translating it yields CASSSSRGTEAFF.

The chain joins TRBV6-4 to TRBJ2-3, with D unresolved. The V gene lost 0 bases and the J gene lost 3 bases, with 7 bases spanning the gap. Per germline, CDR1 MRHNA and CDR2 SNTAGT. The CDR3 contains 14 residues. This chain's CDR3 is CASSDSVRTDTQYF. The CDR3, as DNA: TGTGCCAGCAGTGACTCTGTGAGGACAGATACGCAGTATTTT.

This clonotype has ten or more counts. This CDR3 is CASSLISYTQETQYF. CDR3 bases: TGTGCCAGCAGTTTAATTTCCTACACCCAAGAGACCCAGTACTTC. V usage is TRBV28 and J usage is TRBJ2-5, with no clear D. Germline values: CDR1 MDHEN, CDR2 SYDVKM. The V gene lost 2 bases and the J gene lost 1 base, with 11 bases spanning the gap. The CDR3 is 15 amino acids.

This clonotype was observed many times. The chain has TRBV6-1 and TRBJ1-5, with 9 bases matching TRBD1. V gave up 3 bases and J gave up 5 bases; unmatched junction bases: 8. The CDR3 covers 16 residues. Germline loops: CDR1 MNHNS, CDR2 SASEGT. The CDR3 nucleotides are TGTGCCAGCAGTGATTCGGGGACAGGGTTGTATCAGCCCCAGCATTTT. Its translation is CASSDSGTGLYQPQHF.

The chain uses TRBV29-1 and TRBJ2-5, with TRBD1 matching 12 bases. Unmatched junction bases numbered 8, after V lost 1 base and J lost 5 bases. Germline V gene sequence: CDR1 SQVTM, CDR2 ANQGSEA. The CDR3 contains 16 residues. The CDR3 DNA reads TGCAGCGTTGAAGTTCCGGGACAGGGGGCTTTTGAGACCCAGTACTTC. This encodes CSVEVPGQGAFETQYF.

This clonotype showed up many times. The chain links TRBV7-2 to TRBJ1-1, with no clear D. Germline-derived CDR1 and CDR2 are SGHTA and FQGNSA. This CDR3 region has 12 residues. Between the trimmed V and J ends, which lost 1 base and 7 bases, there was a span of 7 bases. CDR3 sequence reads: CASSLVRFEAFF. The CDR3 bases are TGTGCCAGCAGCTTAGTCAGGTTTGAAGCTTTCTTT.

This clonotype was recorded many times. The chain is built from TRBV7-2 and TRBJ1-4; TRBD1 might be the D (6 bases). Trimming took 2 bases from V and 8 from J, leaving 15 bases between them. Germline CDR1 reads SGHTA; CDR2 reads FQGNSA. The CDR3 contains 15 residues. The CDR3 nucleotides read TGTGCCAGCAGCTTAACTTCAGGGGTAGACGAAAAACTGTTTTTT. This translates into CASSLTSGVDEKLFF.

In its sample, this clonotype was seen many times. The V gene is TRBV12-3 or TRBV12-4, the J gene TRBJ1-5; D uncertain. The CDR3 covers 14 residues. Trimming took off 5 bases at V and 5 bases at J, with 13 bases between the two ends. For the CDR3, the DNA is TGTGCCAGCAGTCCCCTGGACGAAGATCAGCCCCAGCATTTT. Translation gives CASSPLDEDQPQHF.

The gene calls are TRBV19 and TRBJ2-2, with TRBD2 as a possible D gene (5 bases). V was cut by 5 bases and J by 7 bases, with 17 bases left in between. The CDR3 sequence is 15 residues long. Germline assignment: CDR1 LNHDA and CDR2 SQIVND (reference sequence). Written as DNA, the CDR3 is TGTGCCAGTAGTCCCTGGACCGCGGGCAGCGGGGAGCTGTTTTTT. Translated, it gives CASSPWTAGSGELFF.

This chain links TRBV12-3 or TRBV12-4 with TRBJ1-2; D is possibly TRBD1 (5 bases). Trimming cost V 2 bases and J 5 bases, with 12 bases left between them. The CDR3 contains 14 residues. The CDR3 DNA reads TGTGCCAGCAGTTTATCCCGGGGGACGTATGGCTACACCTTC. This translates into CASSLSRGTYGYTF.

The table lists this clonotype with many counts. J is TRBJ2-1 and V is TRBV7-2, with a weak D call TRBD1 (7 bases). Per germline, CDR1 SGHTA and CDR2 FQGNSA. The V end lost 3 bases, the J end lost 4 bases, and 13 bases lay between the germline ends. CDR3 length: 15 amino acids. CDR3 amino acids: CASSLGQGGYNEQFF. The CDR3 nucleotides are TGTGCCAGCAGCTTGGGCCAGGGGGGATACAATGAGCAGTTCTTC.

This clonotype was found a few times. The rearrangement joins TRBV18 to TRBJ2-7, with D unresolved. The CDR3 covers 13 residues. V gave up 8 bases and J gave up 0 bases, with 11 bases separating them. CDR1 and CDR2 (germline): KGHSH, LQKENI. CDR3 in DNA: TGTGCCAGCCAGGTGATGAGCTCCTACGAGCAGTACTTC. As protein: CASQVMSSYEQYF.

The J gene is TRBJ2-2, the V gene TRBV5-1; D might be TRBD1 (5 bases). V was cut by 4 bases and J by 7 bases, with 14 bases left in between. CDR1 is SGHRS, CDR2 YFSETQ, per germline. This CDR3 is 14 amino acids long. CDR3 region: CASSGVTGSGELFF. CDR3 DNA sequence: TGCGCCAGCAGCGGTGTCACAGGCAGCGGGGAGCTGTTTTTT. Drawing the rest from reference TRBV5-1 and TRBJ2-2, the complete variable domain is KAGVTQTPRYLIKTRGQQVTLSCSPISGHRSVSWYQQTPGQGLQFLFEYFSETQRNKGNFPGRFSGRQFSNSRSEMNVSTLELGDSALYLCASSGVTGSGELFFGEGSRLTVL.

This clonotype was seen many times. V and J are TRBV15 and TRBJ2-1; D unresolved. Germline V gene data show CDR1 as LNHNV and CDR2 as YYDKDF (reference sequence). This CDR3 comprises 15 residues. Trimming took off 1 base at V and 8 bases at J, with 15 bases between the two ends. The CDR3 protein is CATSRALARNDEQFF. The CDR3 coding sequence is TGTGCCACCAGCAGAGCGCTGGCTCGTAACGATGAGCAGTTCTTC.